This passage covers 26 T cell receptor beta chains from one sample sequenced in a study of cytomegalovirus exposure and HLA in healthy donors. Primers: 60 Vbeta forward and 13 Jbeta reverse. Some clones are missing from TCRdb's copy, which holds only in-frame ones; the method was immunoSEQ multiplex PCR. The sample includes about 130,000 clones, over 65% of them seen just once. The sample comprised PBMCs. The receptors come from a middle-aged man in good health and CMV-seronegative.

The chain combines TRBV29-1 with TRBJ2-3; weak D call: TRBD2 (5 bases). The CDR3 loop spans 12 amino acids. V shed 5 bases and J shed 1 base, with 7 bases lying between them. Per germline, CDR1 SQVTM and CDR2 ANQGSEA. This CDR3 reads CSVRGGTDTQYF. The CDR3 nucleotides read TGCAGCGTTCGGGGTGGCACAGATACGCAGTATTTT.

V and J are TRBV18 and TRBJ1-5, with 7 nucleotides matching TRBD1. Trimming removed 3 bases from V and 5 bases from J; junction bases left unmatched: 7. From germline, CDR1 is KGHSH and CDR2 LQKENI. The CDR3 contains 15 residues. The CDR3 here is CASSPDDRVDQPQHF. The CDR3 coding sequence is TGTGCCAGCTCACCGGACGACAGGGTTGATCAGCCCCAGCATTTT.

This clone showed up just a few times. This chain joins TRBV7-8 and TRBJ2-2; tentative D call: TRBD1 (6 bases). The CDR3 totals 16 residues. Germline lookup yields CDR1 SGHVS and CDR2 FQNEAQ. The V gene lost 5 bases and the J gene lost 4 bases, with 17 bases spanning the gap. The CDR3 here is CASSPGVEASTGELFF. Here the CDR3 DNA reads TGTGCCAGCAGCCCAGGGGTCGAGGCGAGCACCGGGGAGCTGTTTTTT.

This clone was observed a handful of times. The chain links TRBV2 to TRBJ1-6; TRBD1 matches 7 bases. Germline V CDR1 and CDR2: SNHLY, FYNNEI. The CDR3 has 14 amino acids. V gave up 0 bases and J gave up 12 bases; unmatched junction bases: 5. The CDR3 DNA sequence: TGTGCCAGCAGTGAAGCCCGGGACAGAATACCCCTCCACTTT. Protein sequence: CASSEARDRIPLHF. Together with reference TRBV2 and TRBJ1-6, the CDR3 gives the full variable domain: EPEVTQTPSHQVTQMGQEVILRCVPISNHLYFYWYRQILGQKVEFLVSFYNNEISEKSEIFDDQFSVERPDGSNFTLKIRSTKLEDSAMYFCASSEARDRIPLHFGNGTRLTVT.

This chain joins TRBV5-1 and TRBJ2-1; 7 bases match TRBD2. The CDR3 loop spans 13 amino acids. Germline loops: CDR1 SGHRS, CDR2 YFSETQ. Trimming took 6 bases from V and 5 from J; bases not matched to a gene: 5. The CDR3 sequence: CASTQGLNNEQFF. The CDR3, as DNA: TGCGCCAGCACCCAGGGACTAAACAATGAGCAGTTCTTC. The variable domain in full, with the rest retrieved from reference TRBV5-1 and TRBJ2-1, is KAGVTQTPRYLIKTRGQQVTLSCSPISGHRSVSWYQQTPGQGLQFLFEYFSETQRNKGNFPGRFSGRQFSNSRSEMNVSTLELGDSALYLCASTQGLNNEQFFGPGTRLTVL.

The J gene is TRBJ2-1, the V gene TRBV27, with 8 positions matching TRBD2. Germline CDR1 MNHEY, CDR2 SMNVEV (reference sequence). Losses at the gene ends were 3 bases for V and 8 bases for J; bases not matched to a gene: 3. The CDR3 sequence is 13 residues long. The CDR3 here is CASSFISGDEQFF. CDR3 in DNA: TGTGCCAGCAGTTTCATTAGCGGGGATGAGCAGTTCTTC.

The chain has TRBV18 and TRBJ2-1; D gene unclear. This CDR3 is built from 13 residues. Between the trimmed V and J ends, which lost 8 bases and 8 bases, there was a span of 16 bases. CDR1 is KGHSH, CDR2 LQKENI, per germline. The CDR3 DNA reads TGTGCCAGCGCCCTCCTCCAGGTCGATGAGCAGTTCTTC. Translating gives CASALLQVDEQFF.

This chain connects TRBV4-3 to TRBJ1-1, with 11 bases fitting TRBD1. V gave up 3 bases and J gave up 1 base; unmatched junction bases: 4. This CDR3 region has 16 residues. Germline values: CDR1 LGHNA, CDR2 YSLEER. CDR3 bases: TGCGCCAGCAGCCAGGGGACAGGGGGACCGAACACTGAAGCTTTCTTT. Amino acids: CASSQGTGGPNTEAFF.

The V call is TRBV4-3, the J call TRBJ1-3; 9 bases map to TRBD1. CDR3 length equals 15 residues. After removal of 3 bases from V and 3 bases from J, the junction contained 3 bases not matched to a gene. From germline, CDR1 is LGHNA and CDR2 YSLEER. The CDR3 sequence: CASSHGTGSGNTIYF. CDR3 in DNA: TGCGCCAGCAGCCATGGGACAGGGAGTGGAAACACCATATATTTT.

This chain joins TRBV5-1 and TRBJ2-5; 7 nucleotides agree with TRBD2. V lost 2 bases and J lost 1; bases outside the gene matches: 8. This CDR3 comprises 16 residues. CDR1 is SGHRS, CDR2 YFSETQ, per germline. As DNA, the CDR3 is TGCGCCAGCAGCTTTAGACTAGCCGAGATCCAAGAGACCCAGTACTTC. It specifies CASSFRLAEIQETQYF.

The V and J genes are TRBV29-1 and TRBJ2-6; no clear D. This CDR3 comprises 15 residues. Germline V lookup: CDR1 SQVTM, CDR2 ANQGSEA. Trimming cost V 4 bases and J 1 base, with 11 bases left between them. CDR3 in amino acids: CSVGASLSGANVLTF. The CDR3 DNA reads as TGCAGCGTTGGGGCATCTTTGTCTGGGGCCAACGTCCTGACTTTC.

This clone was counted once. The chain combines TRBV11-2 with TRBJ2-2, with a possible D match to TRBD1 (6 bases). With 6 bases removed from V and 7 bases from J, the gap between germline ends came to 18 bases. Germline loops: CDR1 SGHAT, CDR2 FQNNGV. The length of the CDR3 is 15 residues. The CDR3 sequence is CASSSPGVGNGELFF. The CDR3 coding sequence is TGTGCCAGCAGTTCCCCAGGGGTTGGTAACGGGGAGCTGTTTTTT. Full variable domain (outside the CDR3, taken from reference TRBV11-2 and TRBJ2-2): EAGVAQSPRYKIIEKRQSVAFWCNPISGHATLYWYQQILGQGPKLLIQFQNNGVVDDSQLPKDRFSAERLKGVDSTLKIQPAKLEDSAVYLCASSSPGVGNGELFFGEGSRLTVL.

This rearrangement joins TRBV27 to TRBJ1-2; TRBD1 is a possible D gene (6 bases). In germline, CDR1 is MNHEY, CDR2 SMNVEV (reference sequence). The CDR3 sequence is 13 residues long. Trimming stripped 7 bases from V and 8 bases from J, with 17 bases between. Written as DNA, the CDR3 is TGTGCCAGCAAGCCAGACAGGAGGTACGGCTACACCTTC. Its translation is CASKPDRRYGYTF.

The chain combines TRBV29-1 with TRBJ2-1, with TRBD1 as a possible D gene (6 bases). V was cut by 5 bases and J by 15 bases, with 26 bases left in between. The CDR3 extends over 14 amino acids. Germline CDR1 and CDR2: SQVTM and ANQGSEA. The CDR3 loop is CSVSTNRQASQGFF. In DNA form, the CDR3 reads TGCAGCGTTTCCACCAACCGACAGGCCAGCCAGGGGTTCTTC.

This clone came up a few times. The V gene is TRBV14, the J gene TRBJ2-5; perhaps TRBD1 as D (5 bases). The V gene's germline CDR1 is SGHDN and CDR2 FVKESK. This CDR3 spans 15 amino acids. The germline V and J ends were trimmed by 4 bases and 10 bases, with 22 bases remaining between them. CDR3 DNA: TGTGCCAGCAGCCCGCACGACCAGGGTGGGATCGACCAGTACTTC. This sequence encodes CASSPHDQGGIDQYF. The complete variable domain, with remaining parts taken from reference TRBV14 and TRBJ2-5, reads EAGVTQFPSHSVIEKGQTVTLRCDPISGHDNLYWYRRVMGKEIKFLLHFVKESKQDESGMPNNRFLAERTGGTYSTLKVQPAELEDSGVYFCASSPHDQGGIDQYFGPGTRLLVL.

This sequence joins TRBV4-1 and TRBJ2-7, with D possibly matching TRBD1 (6 bases). Germline CDR1 and CDR2: MGHRA and YSYEKL. Deletions cut 2 bases from V and 0 bases from J, with 14 bases between. The CDR3 is 16 residues long. For the CDR3, the DNA is TGCGCCAGCAGCCAACCCCCACCCAGGGGCTCCTACGAGCAGTACTTC. This gives the protein CASSQPPPRGSYEQYF.

This rearrangement joins TRBV6-6 to TRBJ2-5, with 9 bases fitting TRBD2. Germline V gene data show CDR1 as MNHNY and CDR2 as SVGAGI (reference sequence). V lost 2 bases and J lost 4; bases outside the gene matches: 5. This CDR3 contains 15 residues. CDR3 DNA: TGTGCCAGCAGTTACCCGGCTAGCGGGGTAGAGACCCAGTACTTC. Its translation: CASSYPASGVETQYF.

This chain connects TRBV28 to TRBJ1-3; 7 bases line up with TRBD1. Germline CDR1 and CDR2: MDHEN and SYDVKM. The CDR3 runs to 16 residues. Trimming took 5 bases from V and 0 from J; bases not matched to a gene: 7. CDR3 in amino acids: CASSDRTGHSGNTIYF. CDR3 coding DNA: TGTGCCAGCAGTGACCGGACAGGCCACTCTGGAAACACCATATATTTT. The full variable domain, rest sourced from reference TRBV28 and TRBJ1-3, is DVKVTQSSRYLVKRTGEKVFLECVQDMDHENMFWYRQDPGLGLRLIYFSYDVKMKEKGDIPEGYSVSREKKERFSLILESASTNQTSMYLCASSDRTGHSGNTIYFGEGSWLTVV.

The chain is built from TRBV6-7 and TRBJ2-2; TRBD1 matches 9 bases. TRBV6-7 is flagged as an ORF with uncertain function. With 5 bases clipped from V and 5 bases from J, the junction kept 9 bases outside the gene matches. The CDR3 has 16 amino acids. The CDR3 DNA reads as TGTGCCAGCAGTGGCCGCCGGACAGGGGTTACCGGGGAGCTGTTTTTT. Translation: CASSGRRTGVTGELFF.

The chain is built from TRBV7-9 and TRBJ1-1; perhaps TRBD1 as D (5 bases). V was pared by 0 bases and J by 1 base, with 9 bases between. The CDR3 is 15 residues long. CDR1 SEHNR and CDR2 FQNEAQ come from the germline V gene (reference sequence). Written as DNA, the CDR3 is TGTGCCAGCAGCTTAGCGCGACAGCGGAACACTGAAGCTTTCTTT. Residues: CASSLARQRNTEAFF.

The CDR3 protein is CASSRTENTGELFF. The CDR3 region has the DNA TGTGCCAGCAGTCGGACAGAGAACACCGGGGAGCTGTTTTTT. The J gene is TRBJ2-2, the V gene TRBV6-5, with D perhaps matching TRBD1 (6 bases). This CDR3 region has 14 residues. V was cut by 5 bases and J by 1 base, with 8 bases left in between. The germline V gene encodes CDR1 MNHEY and CDR2 SVGAGI.

The V and J genes are TRBV5-1 and TRBJ1-4; a possible D gene is TRBD1 (6 bases). The CDR3 contains 19 residues. Germline CDR1 SGHRS, CDR2 YFSETQ. Trimming stripped 4 bases from V and 0 bases from J, with 22 bases between. This chain's CDR3 is CASSPGYGQQFTTNEKLFF. In nucleotides, the CDR3 is TGCGCCAGCAGCCCAGGATATGGACAGCAGTTTACAACTAATGAAAAACTGTTTTTT.

DNA for the CDR3: TGTGCCAGCAGTTCGGGGACAGGGGACACCGGGGAGCTGTTTTTT. Translated: CASSSGTGDTGELFF. The rearrangement links TRBV28 to TRBJ2-2; TRBD1 agrees at 10 bases. Germline lookup yields CDR1 MDHEN and CDR2 SYDVKM. Losses at the gene ends were 4 bases for V and 3 bases for J; bases not matched to a gene: 2. The CDR3 covers 15 residues.

This chain connects TRBV6-5 to TRBJ1-6; a weak D match, TRBD1 (5 bases). Germline V lookup: CDR1 MNHEY, CDR2 SVGAGI. The CDR3 extends over 15 amino acids. Trimming took off 7 bases at V and 4 bases at J, with 14 bases between the two ends. The CDR3 bases are TGTGCCAGCACCCCGACAGCAAAATATAATTCACCCCTCCACTTT. It codes for CASTPTAKYNSPLHF.

CDR3 sequence reads: CAISLRPDREVASGRSYEQYF. In DNA, the CDR3 is TGTGCCATCAGTCTCCGACCCGACAGGGAAGTGGCTAGCGGGAGGTCCTACGAGCAGTACTTC. This chain links TRBV10-3 with TRBJ2-7; 11 bases align to TRBD2. V was clipped by 5 bases and J by 1 base; unmatched bases: 22. Per germline, CDR1 ENHRY and CDR2 SYGVKD. This CDR3 has 21 residues.

In its sample, this clone was seen once. This chain links TRBV11-3 with TRBJ2-3, with 12 positions matching TRBD1. The V segment lost 5 bases and the J segment 7 bases; nucleotides outside the gene matches: 10. The CDR3 spans 16 residues. From germline, CDR1 is SGHNT and CDR2 YENEEA. The CDR3 DNA reads TGTGCCAGCAGCCTAGGGACAGGGGGCGTTGTAAATACGCAGTATTTT. This sequence encodes CASSLGTGGVVNTQYF.